This T cell receptor beta chain was obtained from a study of blood T cell repertoires in COVID-19. Germline CDR1 LGHDT, CDR2 YNNKEL (reference sequence). This CDR3 comprises 11 residues. Participants had their cohort set by participant-reported clinical history. Sequenced by immunoSEQ multiplex PCR; TCRdb stores in-frame clones only, minus some. In the table there are 350,000 or so clones, 80% to 95% of which are singletons. The chain uses TRBV3-1 (or the pseudogene TRBV3-2) and TRBJ2-2; the D is unclear. The specimen was PBMCs or T cells enriched from blood (not recorded which). The sequence was collected from a woman younger than 45 who had recovered from COVID-19. CDR3 region: CGSGNTGELFF. The CDR3 bases are TGTGGGTCCGGGAACACCGGGGAGCTGTTTTTT.